This TCR beta chain was recovered during a study of blood T cell repertoires in COVID-19. Only one count was recorded for this clone. Produced via immunoSEQ multiplex PCR; TCRdb's table is partial and in-frame only. Seen here are 400,000 to 500,000 clones, 70% to 90% observed once, and the top ten hold about 1.5%. This CDR3 comprises 13 residues. V was clipped by 8 bases and J by 5 bases; unmatched bases: 9. CDR1 SEHNR and CDR2 FQNEAQ come from the germline V gene (reference sequence). This clonotype was obtained from a woman younger than 30 who had been exposed to COVID-19. The genes are TRBV7-9 and TRBJ2-7, with 7 nucleotides matching TRBD1. The sample was PBMCs or T cells enriched from blood (not recorded which). The CDR3 region has the DNA TGTGCCAGCGGGCTGACAGGGAACGACGAGCAGTACTTC. It encodes CASGLTGNDEQYF. Supplemented by reference TRBV7-9 and TRBJ2-7, the full variable domain reads DTGVSQNPRHKITKRGQNVTFRCDPISEHNRLYWYRQTLGQGPEFLTYFQNEAQLEKSRLLSDRFSAERPKGSFSTLEIQRTEQGDSAMYLCASGLTGNDEQYFGPGTRLTVT.